Below, 13 T cell receptor beta chains from the same sample are listed, as sequenced in a study of blood T cell repertoires in COVID-19. Sequencing used immunoSEQ multiplex PCR; TCRdb keeps in-frame clones, though not all of them. The table records 97,000 or so clones, 90% of them present only once. Source material: peripheral blood. These receptor sequences come from a man aged 55-75 years with acute or convalescent COVID-19.

The chain is built from TRBV6-1 and TRBJ1-5; D not certain. Germline-derived CDR1 and CDR2 are MNHNS and SASEGT. V was shortened by 1 base and J by 6 bases, with 16 bases between the two germline ends. The length of the CDR3 is 16 residues. The DNA for the CDR3 is TGTGCCAGCAGTGAAGGGTTTTGGGGAGCGGTTCAGCCCCAGCATTTT. Translating gives CASSEGFWGAVQPQHF.

The CDR3 DNA reads TGTGCCAGCCAACAGGGTCACTATGGCTACACCTTC. The encoded protein is CASQQGHYGYTF. The chain is built from TRBV13 and TRBJ1-2; D is possibly TRBD1 (6 bases). Trimming took off 8 bases at V and 3 bases at J, with 10 bases between the two ends. Germline assignment: CDR1 PRHDT and CDR2 FYEKMQ (reference sequence). CDR3 length: 12 residues.

This chain links TRBV4-1 with TRBJ1-2; D gene unclear. Trimming removed 3 bases from V and 0 bases from J, with 8 bases in between. CDR3 size: 14 residues. Germline loops: CDR1 MGHRA, CDR2 YSYEKL. CDR3: CASSHIVPNYGYTF. Written as DNA, the CDR3 is TGCGCCAGCAGCCACATAGTACCTAACTATGGCTACACCTTC.

This sequence joins TRBV5-6 and TRBJ2-6, with no clear D. CDR1 is SGHDT and CDR2 is YYEEEE in the germline V gene. There are 15 residues in the CDR3. V shed 4 bases and J shed 2 bases, with 10 bases lying between them. The CDR3 here is CASSPVGAGANVLTF. The CDR3 DNA sequence: TGTGCCAGCAGCCCGGTGGGCGCTGGGGCCAACGTCCTGACTTTC.

This chain connects TRBV6-4 to TRBJ1-6; 7 bases are shared with TRBD1. V lost 6 bases and J lost 7; bases outside the gene matches: 9. The CDR3 is 15 residues long. Germline V gene lookup returns CDR1 MRHNA and CDR2 SNTAGT. The CDR3 DNA is TGTGCCAGCAGAGTCTACCGGGACAGCAATTCACCCCTCCACTTT. Protein: CASRVYRDSNSPLHF.

The V and J genes are TRBV11-2 and TRBJ1-3, with D possibly being TRBD1 (5 bases). V was cut by 0 bases and J by 2 bases, with 11 bases left in between. The germline V gene encodes CDR1 SGHAT and CDR2 FQNNGV. The CDR3 length is 16 residues. CDR3 amino acids: CASSLDRGRAGNTIYF. The CDR3 DNA reads TGTGCCAGCAGCTTAGATCGGGGGAGGGCTGGAAACACCATATATTTT.

In nucleotides, the CDR3 is TGTGCCAGTACCCCCCTGGGCACGAGGAACACTGAAGCTTTCTTT. Translating it yields CASTPLGTRNTEAFF. J is TRBJ1-1 and V is TRBV19; no clear D. The CDR3 spans 15 residues. Trimming pared 7 bases from V and 1 base from J, leaving 16 bases between. CDR1 is LNHDA, CDR2 SQIVND, per germline (reference sequence).

The V call is TRBV11-1, the J call TRBJ2-5, with 8 bases aligning to TRBD2. CDR3 length: 14 amino acids. Germline CDR1 reads SGHAT; CDR2 reads FQDESV (reference sequence). The trim removed 4 bases at V and 5 bases at J, leaving 6 bases unmatched. CDR3 residues: CASSSGGGAETQYF. CDR3 coding DNA: TGTGCCAGCAGCTCCGGGGGGGGCGCGGAGACCCAGTACTTC.

This clone was seen a single time. The rearrangement joins TRBV12-3 or TRBV12-4 to TRBJ1-1; 7 bases fit TRBD1. V was clipped by 5 bases and J by 8 bases; unmatched bases: 8. The CDR3 extends over 13 amino acids. The DNA for the CDR3 is TGTGCCAGCAGTCCCCGGACAGGTCGAGAAGCTTTCTTT. Protein: CASSPRTGREAFF.

The gene calls are TRBV25-1 and TRBJ1-1, with 7 bases matching TRBD1. The J segment lost 1 base and the V segment lost 7 bases, leaving 6 bases of the junction unmatched. CDR3 length: 14 residues. Germline loops: CDR1 MGHDK, CDR2 SYGVNS. The CDR3 region is CASTPGQANTEAFF. In nucleotides, the CDR3 is TGTGCCAGCACCCCCGGACAGGCGAACACTGAAGCTTTCTTT.

This clone was seen a few times. This sequence joins TRBV9 and TRBJ1-1, with 7 bases that match TRBD1. V lost 2 bases, J lost 1 base, and 8 bases stayed unmatched. The CDR3 covers 16 residues. CDR1 and CDR2 from the germline V gene are SGDLS and YYNGEE. The CDR3 coding sequence is TGTGCCAGCAGCGTGGAGGGGAACAGGGGGAACACTGAAGCTTTCTTT. Encoded protein: CASSVEGNRGNTEAFF.

V and J are TRBV20-1 and TRBJ1-1; D may be TRBD1 (6 bases). Trimming took off 3 bases at V and 11 bases at J, with 13 bases between the two ends. Germline CDR1 is DFQATT and CDR2 is SNEGSKA (reference sequence). The CDR3 runs 11 residues. The CDR3 spells CSARKQGMAFF. Written as DNA, the CDR3 is TGCAGTGCTAGGAAACAGGGAATGGCTTTCTTT.

The chain uses TRBV2 and TRBJ2-7; D unclear. The length of the CDR3 is 13 residues. The V end lost 0 bases, the J end lost 6 bases, and 9 bases lay between the germline ends. CDR1 SNHLY and CDR2 FYNNEI come from the germline V gene. The CDR3 loop reads CASSEAVASEQYF. The CDR3, as DNA: TGTGCCAGCAGTGAAGCGGTAGCCAGCGAGCAGTACTTC.